This passage covers 9 T cell receptor beta chains from one sample sequenced in a study of T cells in Graves' hyperthyroidism and ophthalmopathy. RNA transcripts provided the source from which TCR beta CDR3 regions were amplified. Primed by the HTBI set, a first-round RT-PCR was run on the TCR CDR3. TCRdb reanalysed the multiplex PCR reads using MiXCR and keeps one entry per CDR3 protein. The profile shows approximately 600,000 distinct CDR3 sequences, less than 25% of them singletons. The sequenced sample consisted of blood. Receptors were obtained from a man aged 25-40 years with Graves' ophthalmopathy.

The rearrangement joins TRBV11-1 to TRBJ1-4; D might be TRBD1 (5 bases). Trimming pared 6 bases from V and 8 bases from J, leaving 19 bases between. CDR3 size: 15 residues. Germline CDR1 is SGHAT and CDR2 is FQDESV (reference sequence). CDR3 bases: TGTGCCAGCAGTCCGGGACCAGGGCTGGACGAAAAACTGTTTTTT. Amino acids: CASSPGPGLDEKLFF.

The table lists this clonotype with a few counts. V is TRBV14 and J is TRBJ2-2; D is uncertain. This CDR3 region has 15 residues. CDR1 and CDR2 from the germline V gene are SGHDN and FVKESK. V was clipped by 0 bases and J by 1 base, with 6 bases between them. The chain's CDR3 is CASSQDWVNTGELFF. The CDR3 DNA is TGTGCCAGCAGCCAAGATTGGGTGAACACCGGGGAGCTGTTTTTT.

This clonotype appeared many times. This chain joins TRBV27 and TRBJ2-3; 9 bases match TRBD2. The junction had 11 bases not matched to a gene; V was cut back by 4 bases and J by 0 bases. Germline-derived CDR1 and CDR2 are MNHEY and SMNVEV (reference sequence). CDR3 size: 18 residues. The CDR3 region is CASSSYPGLAGSTDTQYF. The CDR3 DNA sequence: TGTGCCAGCAGTTCTTACCCCGGGCTAGCGGGAAGCACAGATACGCAGTATTTT.

In its sample, this clonotype was seen many times. The chain is built from TRBV2 and TRBJ1-5, with TRBD1 identical over 9 bases. Trimming cost V 5 bases and J 0 bases; bases outside gene matches: 8. Germline loops: CDR1 SNHLY, CDR2 FYNNEI. This CDR3 has 17 amino acids. CDR3 amino acids: CASSYHRGQGSNQPQHF. The CDR3 DNA sequence: TGTGCCAGCAGTTACCACAGGGGGCAGGGTAGCAATCAGCCCCAGCATTTT.

This clonotype was observed a handful of times. V usage is TRBV13 and J usage is TRBJ2-1; weak D call: TRBD2 (6 bases). From germline, CDR1 is PRHDT and CDR2 FYEKMQ (reference sequence). The CDR3 is 16 amino acids. V lost 4 bases and J 8 bases, leaving 21 bases between the germline ends. The CDR3 coding sequence is TGTGCCAGCAGCTCCCCTAGCGCGGAATGGGAGTATGAGCAGTTCTTC. This gives the protein CASSSPSAEWEYEQFF.

The genes are TRBV19 and TRBJ2-1, with D perhaps matching TRBD1 or TRBD2 (6 bases each). V dropped 9 bases and J dropped 7 bases, with 13 bases sitting between them. The CDR3 is 12 residues long. Germline CDR1 LNHDA, CDR2 SQIVND (reference sequence). The CDR3 DNA reads as TGTGCCAGCGTAGGGGGGACGAATGAGCAGTTCTTC. It encodes CASVGGTNEQFF.

J is TRBJ2-1 and V is TRBV10-1, with TRBD2 as a possible D gene (6 bases). CDR3 length: 12 amino acids. CDR1 and CDR2 from the germline V gene are WNHNN and SYGVQD (reference sequence). Between the trimmed V and J ends, which lost 6 bases and 9 bases, there was a span of 12 bases. The CDR3: CASSSLGGEQFF. CDR3 nucleotide sequence: TGCGCCAGCAGCTCTCTGGGGGGTGAGCAGTTCTTC.

This clonotype has a single count. The chain is built from TRBV5-5 and TRBJ1-2; tentatively, D is TRBD1 (6 bases). The CDR3 is 15 residues long. CDR1 is SGHKS and CDR2 is YYEKEE in the germline V gene (reference sequence). V was shortened by 4 bases and J by 3 bases, with 16 bases between the two germline ends. This CDR3 reads CASSLEGGRHYGYTF. The CDR3 DNA reads TGTGCCAGCAGCCTGGAGGGGGGGCGGCACTATGGCTACACCTTC. The variable domain in full, completed from reference TRBV5-5 and TRBJ1-2, reads DAGVTQSPTHLIKTRGQQVTLRCSPISGHKSVSWYQQVLGQGPQFIFQYYEKEERGRGNFPDRFSARQFPNYSSELNVNALLLGDSALYLCASSLEGGRHYGYTFGSGTRLTVV.

V and J are TRBV20-1 and TRBJ1-6; D is uncertain. This CDR3 comprises 11 residues. Germline CDR1 reads DFQATT; CDR2 reads SNEGSKA (reference sequence). V was pared by 3 bases and J by 11 bases, with 8 bases between. The DNA of the CDR3 is TGCAGTGCTAGTGTGGCCACACCCCTCCACTTT. It specifies CSASVATPLHF.